Sequencing of this T cell receptor beta chain was carried out in a study of cytomegalovirus exposure and HLA in healthy donors. The CDR3 runs to 15 residues. From germline, CDR1 is MGHRA and CDR2 YSYEKL. V gave up 4 bases and J gave up 6 bases; unmatched junction bases: 8. PCR was performed using 60 Vbeta and 13 Jbeta primers. How the authors handled the data: An analysis performed later counted roughly 79 million unique TCR beta chains (roughly 11 million of them shared). Only in-frame clones appear in the TCRdb table, and some are missing; sequencing was by immunoSEQ multiplex PCR. V and J calls and clone size are those listed in that table; D and trimming were worked out from the DNA. This table holds 150,000 to 200,000 clones, 60% to 80% found once. About this clone itself: Its antigen is unknown.

Overall study findings and caveats: A later analysis linked a missense variant in DCLRE1C to the trimming of TCR beta V and J genes. The CMV antigen specificity of a few CMV-associated chains was confirmed through in vitro analysis.

The sample was PBMCs. The V gene is TRBV4-1, the J gene TRBJ1-4, with TRBD1 matching over 7 bases. The TCR originated in a man aged 35 to 55 in good health and CMV-seropositive. The CDR3 DNA is TGCGCCAGCAGCCGAGGGACAGCAAGAGATGAAAAACTGTTTTTT. Translation: CASSRGTARDEKLFF.